The 13 T cell receptor beta chains below come from one sample, sequenced in a study of CD8+ T cells in alopecia areata. Sequencing templates came from extracted RNA that was reverse transcribed into cDNA. Data came from immunoSEQ multiplex PCR; TCRdb stores just in-frame clones and leaves some out. The sample has 270,000 or so clones, none seen only once; the top ten hold 1.2%. Using CD4, CD8alpha, NKG2D, NKG2ACE and other markers, pooled cutaneous lymph node cells were sorted. Specimen: CD4+ T cells sorted from a lymph node. These receptors came from a C3H/HeJ mouse with alopecia areata. This mouse strain has H2-k as its MHC haplotype.

With regard to this clone: The genes and germline here are from mouse. The observed sequence ends 4 residues before the CDR3 terminus, with the missing tail filled in from the germline J gene. The rearrangement joins TRBV13-2 to TRBJ2-3, with D maybe TRBD2 (6 bases). The CDR3 totals 16 residues. From germline, CDR1 is NNHNN and CDR2 SYGAGS (reference sequence). Deletions cut 2 bases from V and 0 bases from J, with 13 bases between. CDR3 amino acids: CASGEPGLPSAETLYF. CDR3 bases read: TGTGCCAGCGGTGAACCGGGACTCCCTAGTGCAGAA.

This clone has only a few counts. Mouse germline and gene names are used. Read data end 4 residues before the CDR3 end; the end is taken from the germline J gene. The chain is built from TRBV13-3 and TRBJ2-2, with D tentatively TRBD1 (5 bases). Trimming removed 5 bases at V and 0 bases at J, with 14 bases between. CDR3 length: 16 amino acids. CDR1 NNHDY and CDR2 SYVADS come from the germline V gene. CDR3 sequence reads: CASRADRLSNTGQLYF. The part of the CDR3 DNA that was read is TGTGCCAGCAGGGCTGACAGACTCTCAAACACCGGG.

Comments on this clone: Gene names denote mouse genes. The read terminates 4 residues before the CDR3 end, so the remaining end is supplied by the germline J gene. This same CDR3 is encoded by further DNA sequences in the sample. The rearrangement joins TRBV13-1 to TRBJ1-2, with D hard to call. V lost 4 bases and J lost 0, with 10 bases in between. Looked up from germline, CDR1 is NSHNY and CDR2 is SYGAGN. The CDR3 spans 14 residues. The covered CDR3 bases are TGTGCCAGCAGTCCCGACACCGCAAACTCC. It codes for CASSPDTANS. The full CDR3 protein is CASSPDTANSDYTF.

The table lists this clone with a few counts. The genes are named according to mouse. The read stops 4 residues short of the end of the CDR3; the missing end is completed from the germline J gene. The rearrangement uses TRBV17 and TRBJ2-4, with D possibly matching TRBD1 (6 bases). Trimming shortened V by 1 base and J by 1 base, and 12 bases separated the two germline ends. The CDR3 extends over 16 amino acids. Germline-derived CDR1 and CDR2 are MNHDT and YYDKIL. The CDR3 here is CASSRGREGGQNTLYF. The covered CDR3 bases are TGTGCTAGCAGTAGAGGCAGGGAGGGGGGTCAAAAC.

This clone was detected only a few times. Gene labels here are mouse ones. The CDR3 end is not reached by the read, which stops 4 residues before it; the germline J gene fills it in. The gene calls are TRBV5 and TRBJ2-1, with D tentatively TRBD1 (5 bases). V dropped 5 bases and J dropped 1 base, with 6 bases sitting between them. CDR3 size: 13 residues. The germline V gene has CDR1 LGHNA and CDR2 YNLKQL (reference sequence). CDR3 DNA (partial): TGTGCCAGCAGCGGACAAAACTATGCT. This encodes CASSGQNYA. The whole CDR3 sequence reads CASSGQNYAEQFF.

Only a few counts were recorded for this clone. The listed genes are named as in mouse. The read halts 4 residues ahead of the CDR3 end, with the missing end drawn from the germline J gene. This chain connects TRBV13-1 to TRBJ2-2; no clear D gene. CDR1 and CDR2 (germline): NSHNY, SYGAGN. This CDR3 has 12 residues. The part of the CDR3 DNA that was read is TGTGCCAGCAGTGATGATGGGGGG. It yields the protein CASSDDGG. The CDR3, in full, reads CASSDDGGQLYF.

To note about this clone: Gene names are mouse gene names. With the read ending 4 residues before the CDR3 end, the germline J gene is used to fill in that end. The chain carries TRBV19 and TRBJ1-1; TRBD1 is a possible D gene (6 bases). The V and J ends lost 2 bases and 1 base respectively, with 12 bases between them. Germline CDR1 FNHDT, CDR2 SITEND (reference sequence). The CDR3 spans 15 residues. CDR3 region: CASSMRQGLNTEVFF. The sequenced part of the CDR3 DNA is TGTGCCAGCAGTATGCGGCAGGGGCTAAACACA.

Worth noting for this clone: Genes and germline are mouse. Read coverage stops 3 residues before the CDR3 terminus; the germline J gene supplies the remainder. The chain is built from TRBV13-2 and TRBJ1-6; TRBD1 matches 11 bases. TRBJ1-6 is sorted into the ORF group, with uncertain function. Germline values: CDR1 NNHNN, CDR2 SYGAGS (reference sequence). Germline trimming cut 0 bases from V and 0 bases from J; bases unmatched to any gene: 5. This CDR3 is 19 amino acids long. The CDR3 here is CASGDARDRGSSYNSPLYF. The part of the CDR3 DNA that was read is TGTGCCAGCGGTGATGCTAGGGACAGGGGGTCTTCCTATAATTCGCCC.

Notes on this clone: Genes here carry mouse names. The CDR3 extends 4 residues past the end of the read, so its final part is completed from the germline J gene. The chain combines TRBV13-1 with TRBJ2-7; 9 nucleotides agree with TRBD1. Germline CDR1 NSHNY, CDR2 SYGAGN. The CDR3 is 13 amino acids. The sequenced CDR3 bases are TGTGCCAGCAGGTCCGGGACAGGGTAT. Its translation is CASRSGTGY. In full, the CDR3 is CASRSGTGYEQYF.

This clone was seen a few times. Gene names refer to mouse genes. The read is 4 residues too short to cover the CDR3 end, so that end is filled in from the germline J gene. The rearrangement uses TRBV5 and TRBJ2-3, with 7 bases identical to TRBD1. Trimming at V came to 0 bases and at J to 0 bases, leaving 3 bases not matched to a gene. CDR1 LGHNA and CDR2 YNLKQL come from the germline V gene (reference sequence). This CDR3 contains 16 residues. The CDR3 DNA, read in part, is TGTGCCAGCAGCCAAGACAGGGGGTTTAGTGCAGAA. Protein sequence: CASSQDRGFSAE. The full-length CDR3 reads as CASSQDRGFSAETLYF.

The sample holds a few counts of this clone. Gene labels here are mouse ones. The missing CDR3 end, 4 residues past where the read stops, is filled in from the germline J gene. The chain has TRBV14 and TRBJ2-1, with 8 bases identical to TRBD1. This CDR3 has 13 amino acids. The germline CDR1 and CDR2 sequences are SGHDT and FRDEAV. The V gene end was trimmed by 5 bases and the J gene end by 3 bases; junction bases not matched to a gene: 1. The CDR3 sequence: CASRTGAYAEQFF. The sequenced part of the CDR3 DNA is TGTGCCAGCAGGACAGGGGCCTATGCT.

As regards this clone: Mouse germline and gene names are used. The part of the CDR3 DNA that was read is TGTGCCAGCAGTTTAGGTCAGGGAAACACA. Translated, it gives CASSLGQGNT. The whole CDR3 protein reads CASSLGQGNTEVFF. The chain links TRBV14 to TRBJ1-1; D possibly corresponds to TRBD1 (5 bases). The CDR3 end is not reached by the read, which stops 4 residues before it; the germline J gene fills it in. Trimming cost V 2 bases and J 1 base, with 9 bases left between them. This CDR3 has 14 residues. CDR1 and CDR2 (germline): SGHDT, FRDEAV.

This clone was counted between two and nine times. The gene names here belong to mouse. The read terminates 4 residues before the CDR3 end, so the remaining end is supplied by the germline J gene. The gene calls are TRBV5 and TRBJ2-2, with a weak D call TRBD1 (6 bases). Germline CDR1 is LGHNA and CDR2 is YNLKQL (reference sequence). Between the trimmed V and J ends, which lost 4 bases and 0 bases, there was a span of 9 bases. The CDR3 has 15 amino acids. The chain's CDR3 is CASSPGQSNTGQLYF. Partial CDR3 DNA: TGTGCCAGCAGCCCGGGACAATCAAACACCGGG.